One sample yielded the 8 T cell receptor beta chains listed below, sequenced in a study of T cell responses to AZD1222 COVID-19 vaccine. Assay used: immunoSEQ multiplex PCR; TCRdb lists only in-frame clones, some missing. Of around 46,000 clones detected, approximately 89% appear once; the ten largest clones hold about 5.4%. The material was peripheral blood, obtained 28 days after the second AZD1222 dose. These receptors all come from an adult who received the AZD1222 COVID-19 vaccine.

The chain links TRBV18 to TRBJ2-6; 10 nucleotides match TRBD2. CDR3 length equals 17 residues. V shed 3 bases and J 2 bases; nucleotides not matched to a gene: 4. Germline CDR1 and CDR2: KGHSH and LQKENI. The CDR3 nucleotides read TGTGCCAGCTCACCCGCCCTAGCGGGGGCTGGGGCCAACGTCCTGACTTTC. This codes for CASSPALAGAGANVLTF.

The chain couples TRBV7-2 to TRBJ2-1; 8 bases are a match to TRBD1. This CDR3 is built from 15 residues. Germline-derived CDR1 and CDR2 are SGHTA and FQGNSA. V lost 5 bases and J lost 4; bases outside the gene matches: 7. CDR3 nucleotide sequence: TGTGCCAGCAGCATACAGGGGGTGCTTTACAATGAGCAGTTCTTC. Amino acids: CASSIQGVLYNEQFF.

This clone has just one count. The rearrangement links TRBV7-6 to TRBJ2-2; maybe TRBD2 (5 bases). CDR3 length: 14 amino acids. V was trimmed by 4 bases and J by 6 bases, leaving 12 bases between them. Germline V gives CDR1 SGHVS, CDR2 FNYEAQ. The CDR3 nucleotides read TGTGCCAGCAGCTCACCGTCCGGGGCCGGGGAGCTGTTTTTT. The encoded protein is CASSSPSGAGELFF.

To note about this clone: One junction end does not reproduce the germline sequence, and a read error may be involved. The chain has TRBV5-1 and TRBJ1-2; D uncertain. Per germline, CDR1 SGHRS and CDR2 YFSETQ. The CDR3 contains 11 residues. The chain's CDR3 is CASSQDYSYTF. DNA for the CDR3: TGCGCCAGCAGTCAGGACTATAGCTACACCTTC.

CDR3 bases: TGTGCCAGCAGTTCCCCGGTCGGGCCTGAAGCTTTCTTT. Protein: CASSSPVGPEAFF. The chain is built from TRBV12-3 or TRBV12-4 and TRBJ1-1, with D unclear. Trimming took off 4 bases at V and 6 bases at J, with 12 bases between the two ends. The CDR3 runs 13 residues.

The chain recombines TRBV24-1 with TRBJ1-3, with TRBD1 as a possible D gene (6 bases). Germline V gives CDR1 KGHDR, CDR2 SFDVKD. This CDR3 spans 14 amino acids. The V end lost 5 bases, the J end lost 0 bases, and 7 bases lay between the germline ends. CDR3 sequence: CATSAGASGNTIYF. CDR3 in DNA: TGTGCCACCAGTGCGGGGGCCTCTGGAAACACCATATATTTT.

This clone was seen a few times. The chain couples TRBV4-1 to TRBJ2-7; 10 bases align to TRBD2. CDR1 is MGHRA, CDR2 YSYEKL, per germline. After removal of 2 bases from V and 1 base from J, the junction contained 17 bases not matched to a gene. The CDR3 spans 20 residues. The CDR3 DNA reads as TGCGCCAGCAGCCAAAGCCCCCGGGGTAGCGGGGGGCCTGGTTCCTACGAGCAGTACTTC. It encodes CASSQSPRGSGGPGSYEQYF.

The chain has TRBV6-4 and TRBJ2-1, with 7 bases lining up with TRBD2. The CDR3 runs 15 residues. V lost 6 bases to trimming and J lost 7 bases; unmatched junction nucleotides: 12. Germline values: CDR1 MRHNA, CDR2 SNTAGT. For the CDR3, the DNA is TGTGCCAGCAGCCCAATCAAAGCGGGAAGGAATGAGCAGTTCTTC. Protein sequence: CASSPIKAGRNEQFF.